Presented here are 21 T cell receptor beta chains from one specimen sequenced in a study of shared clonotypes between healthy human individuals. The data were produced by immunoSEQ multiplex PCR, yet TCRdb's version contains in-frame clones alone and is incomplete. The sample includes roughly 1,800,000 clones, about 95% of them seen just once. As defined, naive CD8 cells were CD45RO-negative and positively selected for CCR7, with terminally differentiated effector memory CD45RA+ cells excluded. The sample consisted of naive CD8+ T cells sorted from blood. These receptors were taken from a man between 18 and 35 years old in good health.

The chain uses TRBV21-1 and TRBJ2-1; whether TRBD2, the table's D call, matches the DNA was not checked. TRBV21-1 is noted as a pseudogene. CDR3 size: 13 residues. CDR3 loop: CASLGTSAPEQFF. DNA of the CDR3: TGTGCCAGTCTTGGGACTAGTGCCCCTGAGCAGTTCTTC.

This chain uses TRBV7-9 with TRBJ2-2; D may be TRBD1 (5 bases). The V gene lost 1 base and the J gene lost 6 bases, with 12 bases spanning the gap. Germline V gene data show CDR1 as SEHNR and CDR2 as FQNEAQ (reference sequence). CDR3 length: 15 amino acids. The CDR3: CASSLVQGIAGELFF. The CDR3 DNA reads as TGTGCCAGCAGCTTAGTGCAGGGAATCGCCGGGGAGCTGTTTTTT.

The DNA of the CDR3 is TGTGCCAGCAGTGAGTCGGGTTACTATGGCTACACCTTC. Amino acids: CASSESGYYGYTF. The rearrangement joins TRBV2 to TRBJ1-2; D not certain. V gave up 3 bases and J gave up 3 bases, with 8 bases separating them. Germline loops: CDR1 SNHLY, CDR2 FYNNEI. This CDR3 has 13 residues.

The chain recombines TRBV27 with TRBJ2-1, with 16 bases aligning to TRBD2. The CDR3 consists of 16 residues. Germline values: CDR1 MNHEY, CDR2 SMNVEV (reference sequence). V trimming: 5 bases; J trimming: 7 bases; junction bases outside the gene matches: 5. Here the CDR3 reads CASSHGTSGGGNEQFF. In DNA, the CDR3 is TGTGCCAGCAGTCACGGGACTAGCGGGGGGGGTAATGAGCAGTTCTTC.

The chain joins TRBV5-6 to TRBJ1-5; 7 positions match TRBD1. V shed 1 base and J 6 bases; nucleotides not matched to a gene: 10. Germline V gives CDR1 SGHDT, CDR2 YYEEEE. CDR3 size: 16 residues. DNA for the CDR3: TGTGCCAGCAGCTTGTTGGAGACAGGGTGGGCTCAGCCCCAGCATTTT. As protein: CASSLLETGWAQPQHF.

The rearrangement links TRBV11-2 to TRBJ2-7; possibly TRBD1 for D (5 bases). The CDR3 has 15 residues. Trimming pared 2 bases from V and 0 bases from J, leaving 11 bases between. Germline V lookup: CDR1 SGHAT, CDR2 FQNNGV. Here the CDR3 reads CASSLFDSVSYEQYF. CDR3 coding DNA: TGTGCCAGCAGCTTATTTGACAGTGTCTCCTACGAGCAGTACTTC.

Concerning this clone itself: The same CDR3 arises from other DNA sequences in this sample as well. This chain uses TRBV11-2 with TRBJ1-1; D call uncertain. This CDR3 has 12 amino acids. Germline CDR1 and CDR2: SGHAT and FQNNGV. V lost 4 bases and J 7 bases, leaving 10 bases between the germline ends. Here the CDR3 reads CASSSDGDEAFF. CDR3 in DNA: TGTGCCAGCAGCTCGGACGGTGATGAAGCTTTCTTT.

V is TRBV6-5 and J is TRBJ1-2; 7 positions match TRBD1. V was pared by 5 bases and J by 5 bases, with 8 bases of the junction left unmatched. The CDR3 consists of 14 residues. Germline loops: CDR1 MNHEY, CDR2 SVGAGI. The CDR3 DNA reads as TGTGCCAGCAGTCATCTCGGGGACAGTTATGGCTACACCTTC. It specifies CASSHLGDSYGYTF.

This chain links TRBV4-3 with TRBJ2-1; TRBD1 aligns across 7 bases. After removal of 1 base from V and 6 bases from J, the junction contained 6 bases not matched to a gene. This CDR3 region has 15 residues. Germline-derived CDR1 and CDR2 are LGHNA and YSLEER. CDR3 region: CASSQGETGPNEQFF. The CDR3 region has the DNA TGCGCCAGCAGCCAAGGAGAGACAGGGCCCAATGAGCAGTTCTTC.

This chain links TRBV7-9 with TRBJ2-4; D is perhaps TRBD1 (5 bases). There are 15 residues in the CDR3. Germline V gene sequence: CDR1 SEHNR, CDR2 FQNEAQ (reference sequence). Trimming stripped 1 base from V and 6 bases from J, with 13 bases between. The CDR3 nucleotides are TGTGCCAGCAGCTTAGTACCCAGGGATGGAAACATTCAGTACTTC. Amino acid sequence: CASSLVPRDGNIQYF.

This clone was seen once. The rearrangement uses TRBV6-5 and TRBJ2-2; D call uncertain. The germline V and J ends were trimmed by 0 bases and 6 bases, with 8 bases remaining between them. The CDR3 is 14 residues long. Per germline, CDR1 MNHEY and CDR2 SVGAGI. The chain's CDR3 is CASSYSSVSGELFF. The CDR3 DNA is TGTGCCAGCAGTTACTCTTCCGTATCCGGGGAGCTGTTTTTT.

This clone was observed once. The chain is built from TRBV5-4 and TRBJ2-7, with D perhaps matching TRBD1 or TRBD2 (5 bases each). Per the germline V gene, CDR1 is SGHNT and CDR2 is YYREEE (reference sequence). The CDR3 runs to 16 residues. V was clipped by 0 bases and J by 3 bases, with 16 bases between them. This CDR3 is CASSLAGGGSVYEQYF. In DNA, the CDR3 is TGTGCCAGCAGCTTGGCCGGTGGGGGATCGGTCTACGAGCAGTACTTC.

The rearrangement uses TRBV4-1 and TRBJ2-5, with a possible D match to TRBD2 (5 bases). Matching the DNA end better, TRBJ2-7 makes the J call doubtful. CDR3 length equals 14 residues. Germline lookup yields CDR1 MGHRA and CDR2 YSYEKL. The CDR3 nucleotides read TGCGCCAGCAGCCAAGTATCGAGAGGGAACGAGCAGTACTTC. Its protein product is CASSQVSRGNEQYF.

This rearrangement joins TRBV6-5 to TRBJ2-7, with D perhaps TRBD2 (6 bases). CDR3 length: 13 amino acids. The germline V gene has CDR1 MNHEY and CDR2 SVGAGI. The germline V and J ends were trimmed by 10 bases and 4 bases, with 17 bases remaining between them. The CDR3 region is CATEEGRGYEQYF. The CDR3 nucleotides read TGTGCCACCGAGGAGGGCCGGGGGTACGAGCAGTACTTC.

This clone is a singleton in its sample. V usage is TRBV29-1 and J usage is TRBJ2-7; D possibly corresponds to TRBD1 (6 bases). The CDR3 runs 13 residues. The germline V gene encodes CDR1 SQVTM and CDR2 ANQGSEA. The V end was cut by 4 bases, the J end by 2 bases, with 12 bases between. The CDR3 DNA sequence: TGCAGCGTTGCGGACAGCCGCACCTACGAGCAGTACTTC. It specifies CSVADSRTYEQYF.

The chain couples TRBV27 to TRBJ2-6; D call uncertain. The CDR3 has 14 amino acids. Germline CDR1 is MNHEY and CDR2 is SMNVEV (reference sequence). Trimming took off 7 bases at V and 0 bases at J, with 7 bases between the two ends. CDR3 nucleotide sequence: TGTGCCAGCACCCTCCTCTCTGGGGCCAACGTCCTGACTTTC. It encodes CASTLLSGANVLTF.

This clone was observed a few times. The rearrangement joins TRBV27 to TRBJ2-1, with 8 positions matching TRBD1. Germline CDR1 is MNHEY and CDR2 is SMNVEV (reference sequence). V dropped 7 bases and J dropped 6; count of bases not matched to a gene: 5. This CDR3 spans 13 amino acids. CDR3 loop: CASTRGTGNEQFF. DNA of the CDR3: TGTGCCAGCACCAGGGGGACAGGCAATGAGCAGTTCTTC.

The CDR3 nucleotides are TGTGCCAGCAGCTTACTGACAGGGGTGACGGCAGATACGCAGTATTTT. Translation: CASSLLTGVTADTQYF. The rearrangement uses TRBV5-6 and TRBJ2-3; 8 nucleotides align to TRBD1. The V gene's germline CDR1 is SGHDT and CDR2 YYEEEE. V shed 2 bases, J shed 4 bases, and the junction held 9 bases outside the gene matches. The CDR3 length is 16 residues.

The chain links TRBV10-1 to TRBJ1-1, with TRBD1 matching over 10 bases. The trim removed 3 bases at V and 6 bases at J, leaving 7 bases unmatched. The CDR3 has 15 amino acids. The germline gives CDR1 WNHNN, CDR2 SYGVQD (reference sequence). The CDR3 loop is CASSDPGQGSAEAFF. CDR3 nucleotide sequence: TGCGCCAGCAGTGACCCGGGACAGGGGAGCGCTGAAGCTTTCTTT.

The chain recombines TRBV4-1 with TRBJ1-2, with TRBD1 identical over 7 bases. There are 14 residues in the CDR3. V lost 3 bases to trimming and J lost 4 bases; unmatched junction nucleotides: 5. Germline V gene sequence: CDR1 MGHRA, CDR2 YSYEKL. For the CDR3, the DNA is TGCGCCAGCAGCCACGAACAGGGGAGCTATGGCTACACCTTC. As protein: CASSHEQGSYGYTF.

CDR3: CASSNTSTGAYEQYF. In DNA form, the CDR3 reads TGTGCCAGCAGTAATACTTCGACAGGAGCCTACGAGCAGTACTTC. The V and J genes are TRBV6-6 and TRBJ2-7, with a tentative D call TRBD1 (6 bases). The V end lost 5 bases, the J end lost 2 bases, and 16 bases lay between the germline ends. CDR3 length: 15 residues. Germline V gene sequence: CDR1 MNHNY, CDR2 SVGAGI (reference sequence).